Shown below are 4 T cell receptor beta chains from a single sample sequenced in a study of shared clonotypes between healthy human individuals. Repertoires were generated with immunoSEQ multiplex PCR, while TCRdb's copy carries only in-frame clones and drops some. Here the sample spans roughly 2 million clones, approximately 94% being singletons. The sequencing input was naive CD4+ T cells sorted from blood. The sample's subset: CD45RA+ positively selected. These receptors came from a man between 18 and 29 years old in good health.

The chain joins TRBV5-1 to TRBJ2-5; 9 nucleotides line up with TRBD1. V dropped 7 bases and J dropped 3; count of bases not matched to a gene: 7. The CDR3 consists of 14 residues. The germline CDR1 and CDR2 sequences are SGHRS and YFSETQ. The chain's CDR3 is CASETGTGKETQYF. The CDR3 bases are TGCGCCAGCGAGACCGGGACAGGGAAAGAGACCCAGTACTTC.

This chain uses TRBV6-1 with TRBJ2-3; D not certain. There are 13 residues in the CDR3. Between the trimmed V and J ends, which lost 1 base and 7 bases, there was a span of 9 bases. Germline values: CDR1 MNHNS, CDR2 SASEGT. CDR3 nucleotides: TGTGCCAGCAGTGAAGAGGGCCCTTATACGCAGTATTTT. It encodes CASSEEGPYTQYF.

The chain is built from TRBV28 and TRBJ1-5, with a possible D match to TRBD1 (5 bases). Looked up from germline, CDR1 is MDHEN and CDR2 is SYDVKM. The V end lost 6 bases, the J end lost 6 bases, and 9 bases lay between the germline ends. This CDR3 region has 12 residues. CDR3 loop: CASRTETQPQHF. CDR3 nucleotide sequence: TGTGCCAGCAGGACAGAAACTCAGCCCCAGCATTTT.

Note on this clone: Distinct nucleotide sequences in the sample also encode this CDR3. The gene calls are TRBV11-2 and TRBJ2-1; D gene ambiguous. V was shortened by 2 bases and J by 7 bases, with 3 bases between the two germline ends. Germline CDR1 and CDR2: SGHAT and FQNNGV. This CDR3 spans 11 amino acids. CDR3 in amino acids: CASSLLNEQFF. The CDR3 DNA reads as TGTGCCAGCAGCTTACTAAATGAGCAGTTCTTC.